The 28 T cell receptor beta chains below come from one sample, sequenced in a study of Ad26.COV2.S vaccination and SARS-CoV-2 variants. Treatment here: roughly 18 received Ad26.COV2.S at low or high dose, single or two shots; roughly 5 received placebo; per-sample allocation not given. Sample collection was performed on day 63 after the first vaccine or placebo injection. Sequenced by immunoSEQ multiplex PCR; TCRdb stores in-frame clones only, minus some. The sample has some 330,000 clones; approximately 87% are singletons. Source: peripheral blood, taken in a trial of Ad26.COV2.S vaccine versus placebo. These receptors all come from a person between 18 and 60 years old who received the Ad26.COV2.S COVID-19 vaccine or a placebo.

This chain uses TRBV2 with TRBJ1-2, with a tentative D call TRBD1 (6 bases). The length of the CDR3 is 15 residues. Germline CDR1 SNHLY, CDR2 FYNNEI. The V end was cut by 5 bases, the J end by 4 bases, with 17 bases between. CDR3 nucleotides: TGTGCCAGCAGTACCCTTGGCAGGGGAGTCTATGGCTACACCTTC. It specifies CASSTLGRGVYGYTF. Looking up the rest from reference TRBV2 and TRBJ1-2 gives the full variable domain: EPEVTQTPSHQVTQMGQEVILRCVPISNHLYFYWYRQILGQKVEFLVSFYNNEISEKSEIFDDQFSVERPDGSNFTLKIRSTKLEDSAMYFCASSTLGRGVYGYTFGSGTRLTVV.

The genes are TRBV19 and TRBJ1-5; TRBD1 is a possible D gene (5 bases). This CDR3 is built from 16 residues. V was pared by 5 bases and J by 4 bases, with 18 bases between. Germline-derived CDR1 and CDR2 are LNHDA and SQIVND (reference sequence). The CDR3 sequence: CASSPTSLGGNQPQHF. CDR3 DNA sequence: TGTGCCAGTAGTCCTACTTCATTGGGGGGAAATCAGCCCCAGCATTTT.

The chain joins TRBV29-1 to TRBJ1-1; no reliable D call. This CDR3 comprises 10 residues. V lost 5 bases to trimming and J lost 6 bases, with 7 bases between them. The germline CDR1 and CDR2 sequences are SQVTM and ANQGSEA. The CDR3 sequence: CSVQVAEAFF. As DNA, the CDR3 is TGCAGCGTTCAAGTGGCTGAAGCTTTCTTT.

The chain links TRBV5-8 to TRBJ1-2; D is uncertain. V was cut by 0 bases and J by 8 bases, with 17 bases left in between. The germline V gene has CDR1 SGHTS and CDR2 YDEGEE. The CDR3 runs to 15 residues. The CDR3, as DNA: TGTGCCAGCAGCTTGGGACGGACGCTTTCGGAAGGCTACACCTTC. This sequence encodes CASSLGRTLSEGYTF.

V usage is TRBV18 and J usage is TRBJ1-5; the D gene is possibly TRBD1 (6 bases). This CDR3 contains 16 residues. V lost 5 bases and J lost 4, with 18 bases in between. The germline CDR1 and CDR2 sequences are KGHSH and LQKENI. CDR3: CASSTTRTVLNQPQHF. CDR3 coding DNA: TGTGCCAGCTCAACCACTCGGACAGTTCTTAATCAGCCCCAGCATTTT.

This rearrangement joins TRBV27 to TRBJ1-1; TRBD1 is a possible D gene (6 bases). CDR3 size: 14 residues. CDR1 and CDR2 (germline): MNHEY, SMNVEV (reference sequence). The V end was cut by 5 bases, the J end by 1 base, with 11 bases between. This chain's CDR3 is CASSETTGNTEAFF. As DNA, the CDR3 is TGTGCCAGCAGTGAGACGACAGGGAACACTGAAGCTTTCTTT.

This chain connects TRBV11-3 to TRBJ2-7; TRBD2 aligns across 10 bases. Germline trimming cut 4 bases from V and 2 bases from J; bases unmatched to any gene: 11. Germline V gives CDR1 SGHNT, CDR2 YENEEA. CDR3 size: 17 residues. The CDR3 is CASSSGTSEEGPYEQYF. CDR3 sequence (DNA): TGTGCCAGCAGCTCGGGGACTAGCGAGGAGGGGCCCTACGAGCAGTACTTC.

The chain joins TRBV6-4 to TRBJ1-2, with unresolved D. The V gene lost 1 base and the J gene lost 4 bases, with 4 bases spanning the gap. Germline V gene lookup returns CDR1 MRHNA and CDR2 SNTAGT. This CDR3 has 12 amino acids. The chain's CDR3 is CASSDFGYGYTF. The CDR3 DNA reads TGTGCCAGCAGTGACTTCGGCTATGGCTACACCTTC.

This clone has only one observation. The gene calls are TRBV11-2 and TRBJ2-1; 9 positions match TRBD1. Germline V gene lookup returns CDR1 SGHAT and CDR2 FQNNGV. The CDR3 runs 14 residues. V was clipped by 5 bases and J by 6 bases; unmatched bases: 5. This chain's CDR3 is CASSLPGQGNEQFF. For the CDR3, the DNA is TGTGCCAGCAGCCTACCGGGACAGGGCAATGAGCAGTTCTTC.

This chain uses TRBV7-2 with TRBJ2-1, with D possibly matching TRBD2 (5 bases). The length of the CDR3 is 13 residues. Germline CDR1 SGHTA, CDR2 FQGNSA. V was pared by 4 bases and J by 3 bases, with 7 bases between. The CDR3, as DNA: TGTGCCAGCAGCTCCGGGAACTACAATGAGCAGTTCTTC. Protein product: CASSSGNYNEQFF. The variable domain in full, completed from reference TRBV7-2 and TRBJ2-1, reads GAGVSQSPSNKVTEKGKDVELRCDPISGHTALYWYRQSLGQGLEFLIYFQGNSAPDKSGLPSDRFSAERTGGSVSTLTIQRTQQEDSAVYLCASSSGNYNEQFFGPGTRLTVL.

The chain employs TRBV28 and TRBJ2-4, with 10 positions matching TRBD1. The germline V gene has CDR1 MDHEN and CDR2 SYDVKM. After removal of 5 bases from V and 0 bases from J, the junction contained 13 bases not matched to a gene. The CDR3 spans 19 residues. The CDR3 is CASSPTGTGVRRAKNIQYF. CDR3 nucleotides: TGTGCCAGCAGTCCCACCGGGACAGGGGTTCGTCGAGCCAAAAACATTCAGTACTTC.

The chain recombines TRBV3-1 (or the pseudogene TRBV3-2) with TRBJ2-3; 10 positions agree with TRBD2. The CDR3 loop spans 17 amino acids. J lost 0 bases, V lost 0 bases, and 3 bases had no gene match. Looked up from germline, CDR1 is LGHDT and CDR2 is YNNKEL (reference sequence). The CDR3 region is CASSQELTSGSTDTQYF. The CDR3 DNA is TGTGCCAGCAGCCAAGAATTGACTAGCGGGAGCACAGATACGCAGTATTTT.

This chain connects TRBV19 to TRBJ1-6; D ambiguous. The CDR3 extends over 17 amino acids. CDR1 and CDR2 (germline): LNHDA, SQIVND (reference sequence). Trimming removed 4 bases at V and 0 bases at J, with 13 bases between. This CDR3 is CASSKVWDSSYNSPLHF. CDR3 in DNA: TGTGCCAGTAGTAAGGTTTGGGATTCCTCCTATAATTCACCCCTCCACTTT.

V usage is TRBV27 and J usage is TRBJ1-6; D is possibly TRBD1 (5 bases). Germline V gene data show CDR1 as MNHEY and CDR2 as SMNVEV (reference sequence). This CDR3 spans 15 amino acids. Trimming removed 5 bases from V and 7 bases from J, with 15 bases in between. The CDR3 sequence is CASSKLTVRNSPLHF. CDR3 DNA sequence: TGTGCCAGCAGTAAGCTGACAGTGAGAAATTCACCCCTCCACTTT.

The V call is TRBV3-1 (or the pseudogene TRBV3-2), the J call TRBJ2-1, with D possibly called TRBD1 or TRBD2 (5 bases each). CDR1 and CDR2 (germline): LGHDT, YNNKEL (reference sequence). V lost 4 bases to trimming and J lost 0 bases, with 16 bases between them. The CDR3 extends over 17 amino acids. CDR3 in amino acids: CASSPEPGTSSYNEQFF. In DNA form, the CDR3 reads TGTGCCAGCAGCCCGGAGCCGGGGACGAGCTCCTACAATGAGCAGTTCTTC.

In DNA, the CDR3 is TGTGCCACCAGCCGACAGGGGTCCTACGAGCAGTACTTC. Protein product: CATSRQGSYEQYF. The V gene is TRBV15, the J gene TRBJ2-7; 8 bases align to TRBD1. The CDR3 extends over 13 amino acids. V was pared by 5 bases and J by 1 base, with 1 base of the junction left unmatched. CDR1 LNHNV and CDR2 YYDKDF come from the germline V gene (reference sequence).

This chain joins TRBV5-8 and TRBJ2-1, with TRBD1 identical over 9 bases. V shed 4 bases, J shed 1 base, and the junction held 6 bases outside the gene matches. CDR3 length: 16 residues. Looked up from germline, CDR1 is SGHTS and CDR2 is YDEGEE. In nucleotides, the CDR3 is TGTGCCAGCAGCCAACAGGGGGCAGGGTCCTACAATGAGCAGTTCTTC. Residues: CASSQQGAGSYNEQFF.

CDR3 DNA: TGTGCCAGCAGCGAATCCGCCGCAACTAATGAAAAACTGTTTTTT. As protein: CASSESAATNEKLFF. V usage is TRBV9 and J usage is TRBJ1-4; D call uncertain. V gave up 3 bases and J gave up 0 bases, with 9 bases separating them. The CDR3 loop spans 15 amino acids. CDR1 and CDR2 from the germline V gene are SGDLS and YYNGEE.

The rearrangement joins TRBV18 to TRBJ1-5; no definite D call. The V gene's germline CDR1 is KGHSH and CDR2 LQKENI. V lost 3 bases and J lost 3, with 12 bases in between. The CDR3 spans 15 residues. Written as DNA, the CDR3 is TGTGCCAGCTCACCCCCCTTAAGGGACAATCAGCCCCAGCATTTT. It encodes CASSPPLRDNQPQHF.

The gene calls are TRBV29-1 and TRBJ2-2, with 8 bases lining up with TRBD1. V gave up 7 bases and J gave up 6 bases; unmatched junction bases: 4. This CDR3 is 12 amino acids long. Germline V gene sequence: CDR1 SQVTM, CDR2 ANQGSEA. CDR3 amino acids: CSASDRAGELFF. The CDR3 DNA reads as TGCAGCGCTTCGGACAGGGCCGGGGAGCTGTTTTTT.

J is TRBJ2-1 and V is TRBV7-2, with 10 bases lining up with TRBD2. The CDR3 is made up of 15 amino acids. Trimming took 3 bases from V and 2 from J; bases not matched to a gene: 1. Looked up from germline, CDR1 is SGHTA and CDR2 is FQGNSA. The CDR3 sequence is CASSLGTSAYNEQFF. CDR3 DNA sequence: TGTGCCAGCAGCTTGGGGACTAGCGCCTACAATGAGCAGTTCTTC.

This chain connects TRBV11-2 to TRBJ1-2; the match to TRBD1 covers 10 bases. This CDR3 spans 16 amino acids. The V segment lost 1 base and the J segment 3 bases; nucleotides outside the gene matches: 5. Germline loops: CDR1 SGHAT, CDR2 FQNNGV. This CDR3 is CASSLVGTGAYYGYTF. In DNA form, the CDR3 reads TGTGCCAGCAGCTTAGTCGGGACAGGGGCCTACTATGGCTACACCTTC.

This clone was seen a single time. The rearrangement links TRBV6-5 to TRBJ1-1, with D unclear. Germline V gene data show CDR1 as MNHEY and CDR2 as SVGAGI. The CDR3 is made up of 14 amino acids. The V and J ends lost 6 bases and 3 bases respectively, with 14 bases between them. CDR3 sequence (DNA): TGTGCCAGCAGAATACTCTATGGGGACACTGAAGCTTTCTTT. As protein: CASRILYGDTEAFF.

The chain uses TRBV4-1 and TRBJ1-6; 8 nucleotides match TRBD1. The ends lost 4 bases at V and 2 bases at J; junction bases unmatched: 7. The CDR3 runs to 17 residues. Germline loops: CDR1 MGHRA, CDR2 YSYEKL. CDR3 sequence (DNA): TGCGCCAGCAGCCTGAACAGGGGGGAAACCTATAATTCACCCCTCCACTTT. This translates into CASSLNRGETYNSPLHF.

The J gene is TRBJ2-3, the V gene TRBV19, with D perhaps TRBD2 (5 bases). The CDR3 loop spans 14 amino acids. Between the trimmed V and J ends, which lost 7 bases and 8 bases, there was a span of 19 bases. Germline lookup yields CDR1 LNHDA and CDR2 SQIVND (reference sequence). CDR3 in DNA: TGTGCCAGTAAACTGCACGGGGAGTCAGTTACGCAGTATTTT. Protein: CASKLHGESVTQYF. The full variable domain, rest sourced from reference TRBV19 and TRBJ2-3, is DGGITQSPKYLFRKEGQNVTLSCEQNLNHDAMYWYRQDPGQGLRLIYYSQIVNDFQKGDIAEGYSVSREKKESFPLTVTSAQKNPTAFYLCASKLHGESVTQYFGPGTRLTVL.

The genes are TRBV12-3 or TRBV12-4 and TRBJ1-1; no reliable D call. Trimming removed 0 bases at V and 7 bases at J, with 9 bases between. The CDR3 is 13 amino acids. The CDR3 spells CASSLAVAVEAFF. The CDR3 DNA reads TGTGCCAGCAGTTTAGCGGTCGCAGTTGAAGCTTTCTTT.

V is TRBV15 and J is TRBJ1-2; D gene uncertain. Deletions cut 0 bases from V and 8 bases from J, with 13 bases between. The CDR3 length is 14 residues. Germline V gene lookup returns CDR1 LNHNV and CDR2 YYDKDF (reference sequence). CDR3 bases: TGTGCCACCAGCAGAGATGGGCTGGTCGAAGGCTACACCTTC. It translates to CATSRDGLVEGYTF. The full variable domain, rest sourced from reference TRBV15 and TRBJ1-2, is DAMVIQNPRYQVTQFGKPVTLSCSQTLNHNVMYWYQQKSSQAPKLLFHYYDKDFNNEADTPDNFQSRRPNTSFCFLDIRSPGLGDTAMYLCATSRDGLVEGYTFGSGTRLTVV.

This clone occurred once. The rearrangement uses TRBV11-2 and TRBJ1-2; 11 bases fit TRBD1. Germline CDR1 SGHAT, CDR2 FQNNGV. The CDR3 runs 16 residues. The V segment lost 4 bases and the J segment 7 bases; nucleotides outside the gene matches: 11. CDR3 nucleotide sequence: TGTGCCAGCAGCTCCTTATCAGGACAGGGGGCGCTTGGCTACACCTTC. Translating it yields CASSSLSGQGALGYTF.